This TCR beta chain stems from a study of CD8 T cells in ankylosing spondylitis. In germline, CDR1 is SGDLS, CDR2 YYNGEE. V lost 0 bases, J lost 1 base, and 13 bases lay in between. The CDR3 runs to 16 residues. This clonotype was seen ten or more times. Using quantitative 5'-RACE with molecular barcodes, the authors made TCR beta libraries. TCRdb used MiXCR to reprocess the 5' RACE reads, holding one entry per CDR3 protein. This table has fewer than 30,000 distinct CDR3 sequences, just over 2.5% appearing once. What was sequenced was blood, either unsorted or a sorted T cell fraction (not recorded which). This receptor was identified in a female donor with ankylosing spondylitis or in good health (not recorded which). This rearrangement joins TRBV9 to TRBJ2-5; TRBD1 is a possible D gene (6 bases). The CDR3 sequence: CASSVAPDRAQETQYF. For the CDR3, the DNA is TGTGCCAGCAGCGTAGCCCCGGACAGAGCCCAAGAGACCCAGTACTTC.